Listed here is a single TCR beta chain. Its antigen remains unidentified. The data derive from a study of T-cell reconstitution after alpha-beta-depleted transplantation in children. V was clipped by 1 base and J by 7 bases, with 16 bases between them. Germline V lookup: CDR1 MGHRA, CDR2 YSYEKL. The CDR3 runs to 16 residues. Study-level findings and limits: A year post-transplant, T-cell counts and diversity derived mostly from newly produced T cells.

Unique molecular identifiers were incorporated into the prepared TCRbeta library. TCRdb re-called the PCR reads with MiXCR, one entry per CDR3 protein. The sample has about 870,000 distinct CDR3 sequences; 15% to 20% are singletons. The receptor's source is a male patient under 18 who had a stem cell transplant for acute lymphoblastic leukemia, so the T cells may come from the graft donor. The chain uses TRBV4-1 and TRBJ1-4; the D is unclear. This material consisted of PBMCs, mostly from graft donor cells, taken 360 days after TCRalphabeta/CD19-depleted stem cell transplant. The CDR3 DNA reads as TGCGCCAGCAGCCAAGGGCCTTCGGGAGGTCGTGAAAAACTGTTTTTT. Its protein is CASSQGPSGGREKLFF.